This record looks at one TCR beta chain sequence and its context. The antigen it recognizes is unknown. No much larger clone is present one base from it, and per-base qualities are unavailable. This sample also contains other DNA sequences that code for the same CDR3. The donors were healthy, HIV-negative adults with no recently reported acute infections or vaccinations. Every donor was a Caucasian adult living in Nashville, Tennessee, USA. CD4+ T cells were enriched by magnetic negative selection; naive cells were then positively selected on CD45RA, and the negative fraction formed the memory subset. After blood collection by leukapheresis, PBMCs were isolated using Ficoll-Histopaque density gradient centrifugation and then cryopreserved in the vapor phase of liquid nitrogen. Analytical flow cytometry was used to check the purity and quantity of every magnetically sorted T cell population. Genomic DNA was isolated from every sorted fraction and measured by UV absorbance on a Nanodrop 2000c.

Trimming takes 1 base from V and 0 bases from J, and the germline ends sit 6 bases apart. CDR1 is given as SQVTM and CDR2 as ANQGSEA, both from the germline V gene. The CDR3 measures 13 amino acids from cysteine to phenylalanine. Of all the DNA, just the CDR3 is kept, 39 bases in frame from base 1. The data were taken from a study of shared clonotypes between healthy human individuals (dated by TCRdb to 2020 to 2022). Some background on the complete study: Two women and three men aged 18 to 49 years were included in the cohort. Per donor, three plates each were used for CD4 naive and CD4 memory, two for CD8 naive, and one for CD8 memory. To estimate repertoire size and how much clonotypes are shared between individuals, the study performed deep sequencing of blood TCR repertoires from five healthy adults. Libraries were prepared and TCR repertoires were sequenced by different laboratories using diverse techniques, in order to increase sequencing depth and limit assay-specific biases. Per donor, leukapheresis produced somewhere between about 0.94 and 9.5 billion PBMCs.

Using the deep immunoSEQ assay, multiplex PCR amplified TCR CDR3 regions from genomic DNA. Extracted genomic DNA from each cell subset was spread evenly across all wells of several immunoSEQ 96-well plates, with each plate serving as a replicate. For sorted subsets, approximately 210 ng genomic DNA, equal to tens of thousands of T cell genomes, was loaded into each replicate PCR. Purified libraries were measured with a Qubit 3.0 fluorometer, size-checked on a Bioanalyzer 2100, and measured again with the KAPA Library Quantification kit. Every immunoSEQ 96-well plate was sequenced on a dedicated single-read 150-cycle Illumina NextSeq 550 flow cell. Per the authors' processing: Because only junctional sequences without quality scores were contained in the immunoSEQ output, filtering matching that applied to full-length reads could not be performed. Sequences were annotated with PyIR, a Python wrapper for IgBLAST v1.9, using IMGT germline references to assign V/J genes and CDR3. Reads with weak V/J assignments (E-value above 1e-6), missing CDR3, stop codons, out-of-frame junctions, or ambiguous translated residues were removed. V3J clonotypes were defined as sequences sharing the same inferred V gene, J gene, and CDR3 amino acid sequence. To compute the percentage overlap between repertoires, the number of shared unique clonotypes was divided by the size of the smaller repertoire. Repertoire richness was assessed with RTK rarefaction, the Chao1 estimator, and Recon v2.1 estimates of unobserved clonotypes. For all TCRbeta clonotypes obtained by the gDNA method from four donors, generation probabilities were computed with OLGA. The table was pulled from immuneACCESS by TCRdb, which kept in-frame rearrangements only. Such tables lose some clones; where checked, under half of the loss comes from unresolved V genes, and the rest has no known cause. The V and J calls and the clone size are those of that table, but D and trimming were determined from the DNA. For this sample the table gives about 2.4 million clones, of which 93% were detected only once. The ten most abundant clones make up around 0.37% of the sample.

Summary of the overall study and its limitations: Pairwise subsampling indicated that sequencing depth was expected to affect the degree of clonotype sharing among donors. Because the study included only a small number of donors, the genetic and exposure-history diversity represented was limited. Compared with non-shared clonotypes, clonotypes shared by all four sorted-subset donors had higher generation probabilities. Sampling was restricted to blood, and TCR repertoires in tissues likely differ from the TCR repertoires found in blood. Even with the large sequencing depth, rarefaction of the sorted-subset datasets indicated that sequencing was incomplete. Larger estimated clonotype richness was generally found for naive subsets than for memory subsets. When four donors were compared, the shared fraction of clonotypes was around 5% for naive CD4, over 3% for naive CD8, 2.3% for memory CD4, and less than 0.45% for memory CD8.

The material sequenced was naive CD4+ T cells from PBMCs. The cell subset or site label corresponds to: CD45RA+ positively selected. This receptor was identified in a man aged 18-30 years in good health. Some clones in this sample may be carry-over from other donors' samples. The receptor chain draws on TRBV29-1 and TRBJ1-1, with the D gene not confidently named. The bases read TGCAGCGTTGAAGGCGTGATGAACACTGAAGCTTTCTTT. This sequence encodes CSVEGVMNTEAFF.